This T cell receptor (beta chain) was recorded in a study of OX40 agonist ivuxolimab in advanced cancers. For the study at large: As their treatment, patients were administered ivuxolimab, an agonistic anti-OX40 (CD134) antibody. Eligibility rules accepted prior anti-PD-1, anti-PD-L1 or anti-CTLA-4 therapy, and around 44% had some. Three patients, one with hepatocellular carcinoma and two with cutaneous melanoma, achieved partial responses.

TCRdb's copy holds only in-frame clones and misses some; the assay was immunoSEQ multiplex PCR. Of around 80,000 clones detected, 82% appear once; the ten largest clones hold around 5.1%. V was trimmed by 8 bases and J by 7 bases, leaving 12 bases between them. Per germline, CDR1 MNHNY and CDR2 SVGAGI (reference sequence). The CDR3 covers 12 residues. This TCR derives from an adult with an advanced solid tumor such as melanoma, head and neck, liver or kidney cancer. The rearrangement joins TRBV6-6 to TRBJ2-4; the D is unclear. Sequencing used CD4+ or CD8+ T cells sorted from blood, obtained in a trial of the OX40 agonist ivuxolimab. The DNA for the CDR3 is TGTGCCAGCGGTCCCTCGGTGAACATTCAGTACTTC. Its protein is CASGPSVNIQYF.